The 8 T cell receptor beta chains reported below all come from one sample, sequenced in a study of cytomegalovirus exposure and HLA in healthy donors. The PCR made use of 60 Vbeta and 13 Jbeta primers. Assay used: immunoSEQ multiplex PCR; TCRdb lists only in-frame clones, some missing. The data contain about 130,000 clones, around 83% of them seen just once; the ten biggest clones take up 3%. Sequencing used PBMCs. The receptors come from a young woman in good health and CMV-seropositive.

V gene TRBV25-1 combines with J gene TRBJ2-2, with TRBD1 matching 12 bases. In germline, CDR1 is MGHDK, CDR2 SYGVNS. With 4 bases clipped from V and 6 bases from J, the junction kept 6 bases outside the gene matches. The CDR3 totals 16 residues. The CDR3 nucleotides read TGTGCCAGCAGTGCCCCGGGACAGGGGGCTTCCGGGGAGCTGTTTTTT. It specifies CASSAPGQGASGELFF.

As regards this clone: One junction end does not reproduce the germline sequence, and a read error may be involved. The rearrangement uses TRBV25-1 and TRBJ1-2, with TRBD1 as a possible D gene (6 bases). CDR3 length: 13 amino acids. The germline V gene encodes CDR1 MGHDK and CDR2 SYGVNS. CDR3 nucleotides: TGTGCCGGCAGTGGACAGATAAACTATGGCTACACCTTC. Encoded protein: CAGSGQINYGYTF.

This rearrangement joins TRBV4-2 to TRBJ2-7, with 7 bases aligning to TRBD2. The CDR3 covers 15 residues. Germline CDR1 LGHNA, CDR2 YNFKEQ. The V segment lost 0 bases and the J segment 2 bases; nucleotides outside the gene matches: 4. The CDR3, as DNA: TGTGCCAGCAGCCAAGAGCGGGGGTCAACCTACGAGCAGTACTTC. Amino acids: CASSQERGSTYEQYF.

The chain uses TRBV7-8 and TRBJ2-5; D uncertain. The CDR3 runs 16 residues. Looked up from germline, CDR1 is SGHVS and CDR2 is FQNEAQ. V was shortened by 2 bases and J by 7 bases, with 20 bases between the two germline ends. CDR3 in DNA: TGTGCCAGCAGCTTATGGAGCAGCGAAACCGATTTGACCCAGTACTTC. This encodes CASSLWSSETDLTQYF.

The DNA of the CDR3 is TGCGCCAGCAGCTCTGGGACAGGGGGAACTGAAGCTTTCTTT. Encoded protein: CASSSGTGGTEAFF. The chain employs TRBV10-1 and TRBJ1-1; TRBD1 matches 11 bases. Germline loops: CDR1 WNHNN, CDR2 SYGVQD (reference sequence). The CDR3 covers 14 residues. With 6 bases clipped from V and 5 bases from J, the junction kept 5 bases outside the gene matches.

This clone was counted a few times. The V call is TRBV6-5, the J call TRBJ2-7, with D possibly TRBD2 on 6 matching bases. The CDR3 extends over 14 amino acids. V was cut by 2 bases and J by 0 bases, with 8 bases left in between. Germline lookup yields CDR1 MNHEY and CDR2 SVGAGI. CDR3 nucleotides: TGTGCCAGCAGTTACAACGGGGGCTCCTACGAGCAGTACTTC. Residues: CASSYNGGSYEQYF.

The chain carries TRBV19 and TRBJ1-1; maybe TRBD1 (6 bases). CDR3 length: 15 residues. The germline V gene has CDR1 LNHDA and CDR2 SQIVND (reference sequence). V shed 7 bases and J shed 4 bases, with 19 bases lying between them. CDR3 in DNA: TGTGCCAGTACCCATGGGGGGGGCGCAGGCACTGAAGCTTTCTTT. Its translation: CASTHGGGAGTEAFF.

V and J are TRBV6-1 and TRBJ1-1; TRBD1 agrees at 9 bases. The CDR3 extends over 15 amino acids. Per the germline V gene, CDR1 is MNHNS and CDR2 is SASEGT. V trimming: 3 bases; J trimming: 4 bases; junction bases outside the gene matches: 6. In DNA form, the CDR3 reads TGTGCCAGCAGTGAGCCGGGACAGGGTGGCACTGAAGCTTTCTTT. It yields the protein CASSEPGQGGTEAFF.